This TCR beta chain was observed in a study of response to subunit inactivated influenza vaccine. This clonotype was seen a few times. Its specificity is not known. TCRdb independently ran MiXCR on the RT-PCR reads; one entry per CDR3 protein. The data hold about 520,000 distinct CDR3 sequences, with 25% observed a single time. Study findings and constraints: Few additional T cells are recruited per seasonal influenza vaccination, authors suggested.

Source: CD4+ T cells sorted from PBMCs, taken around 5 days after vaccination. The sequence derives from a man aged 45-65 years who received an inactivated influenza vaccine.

The CDR3 nucleotides read TGCAGTGCTAGAGATGCGGCTAGCGGGGCAGATACGCAGTATTTT. Translated, it gives CSARDAASGADTQYF. The rearrangement joins TRBV20-1 to TRBJ2-3, with TRBD2 matching 9 bases. The V gene end was trimmed by 0 bases and the J gene end by 4 bases; junction bases not matched to a gene: 5. Germline lookup yields CDR1 DFQATT and CDR2 SNEGSKA (reference sequence). The CDR3 is made up of 15 amino acids.